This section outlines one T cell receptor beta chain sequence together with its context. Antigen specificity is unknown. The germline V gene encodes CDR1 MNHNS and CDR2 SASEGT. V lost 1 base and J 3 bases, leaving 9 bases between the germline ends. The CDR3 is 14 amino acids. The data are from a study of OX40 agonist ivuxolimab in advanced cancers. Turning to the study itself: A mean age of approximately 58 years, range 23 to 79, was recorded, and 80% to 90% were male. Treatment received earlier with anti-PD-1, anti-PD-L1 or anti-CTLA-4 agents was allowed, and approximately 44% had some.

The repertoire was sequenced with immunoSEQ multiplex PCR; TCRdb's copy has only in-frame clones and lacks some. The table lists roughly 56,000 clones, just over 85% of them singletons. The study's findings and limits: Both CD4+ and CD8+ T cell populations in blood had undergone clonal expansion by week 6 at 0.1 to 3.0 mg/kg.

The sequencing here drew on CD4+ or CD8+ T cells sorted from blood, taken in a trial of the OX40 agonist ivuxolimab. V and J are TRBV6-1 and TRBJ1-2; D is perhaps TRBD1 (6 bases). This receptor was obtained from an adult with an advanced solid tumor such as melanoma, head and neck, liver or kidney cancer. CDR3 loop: CASSEVGADYGYTF. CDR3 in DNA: TGTGCCAGCAGTGAAGTGGGGGCGGACTATGGCTACACCTTC.